The sequence of this TCR beta chain was determined in a study of OX40 agonist ivuxolimab in advanced cancers. People who had autoimmune disease history or systemic immunosuppression were excluded. Using immunoSEQ multiplex PCR, the repertoire was profiled, and TCRdb retains in-frame clones only, with some absent. The sample consists of almost 50,000 clones, 81% of them appearing once. The material sequenced was CD4+ or CD8+ T cells sorted from blood, taken in a trial of the OX40 agonist ivuxolimab. The source of this sequence is an adult with an advanced solid tumor such as melanoma, head and neck, liver or kidney cancer.

CDR3 residues: CASSTSTRDREQFF. The CDR3 nucleotides read TGTGCCAGCAGCACCTCAACTAGAGACCGAGAGCAGTTCTTC. The chain uses TRBV7-9 and TRBJ2-1; weak D call: TRBD2 (5 bases). The CDR3 has 14 amino acids. CDR1 is SEHNR, CDR2 FQNEAQ, per germline (reference sequence). V was cut by 5 bases and J by 10 bases, with 18 bases left in between. Full variable domain (rest looked up from reference TRBV7-9 and TRBJ2-1): DTGVSQNPRHKITKRGQNVTFRCDPISEHNRLYWYRQTLGQGPEFLTYFQNEAQLEKSRLLSDRFSAERPKGSFSTLEIQRTEQGDSAMYLCASSTSTRDREQFFGPGTRLTVL.